The present entry profiles one T cell receptor beta chain with its context. Antigen unknown. With a J-beta primer mix and a sample-barcoded 5' primer, a second PCR ran about 7 to 12 cycles. TCRdb processed the 5' RACE reads anew with MiXCR; each CDR3 protein has one entry. The sample holds more than 1.4 million distinct CDR3 sequences; roughly 45% are singletons and the top ten take under 8%. This CDR3 contains 14 residues. The J segment lost 3 bases and the V segment lost 0 bases, leaving 2 bases of the junction unmatched. The germline V gene has CDR1 DFQATT and CDR2 SNEGSKA (reference sequence). The data originate from a study of blood T cells in healthy people across ages. Study-wide findings and caveats: Changes seen in expanded clonotypes were possibly confounded by donor CMV status left unknown. The percentage of naive T cells correlated strongly with TCR beta diversity.

The sample was blood. The TCR comes from a woman younger than 35 in good health. The J gene is TRBJ1-3, the V gene TRBV20-1; TRBD1 aligns across 7 bases. The DNA for the CDR3 is TGCAGTGCTAGAGATCGGGACAGTGGAAACACCATATATTTT. It codes for CSARDRDSGNTIYF.